Below are 22 T cell receptor beta chains sequenced from a single sample in a study of PD-L1 blockade in urothelial cancer. This sample's time point: pretreatment peripheral blood. Clones were sequenced by immunoSEQ multiplex PCR, and TCRdb holds only the in-frame ones, with some missing. The repertoire includes tens of thousands of clones, about four fifths of them detected once, and 5% to 7% sits in the top ten. The sequencing here drew on PBMCs, taken around atezolizumab (anti-PD-L1) treatment. Receptors originate from an older man with urothelial cancer.

The V call is TRBV7-6, the J call TRBJ1-2, with D perhaps matching TRBD1 (5 bases). The CDR3 contains 15 residues. Germline-derived CDR1 and CDR2 are SGHVS and FNYEAQ. V was pared by 4 bases and J by 8 bases, with 20 bases between. The chain's CDR3 is CASSSGGGGVGGYTF. Written as DNA, the CDR3 is TGTGCCAGCAGCTCGGGGGGTGGGGGTGTGGGCGGCTACACCTTC.

This clone appeared a few times. The chain is built from TRBV29-1 and TRBJ2-3; 11 positions match TRBD2. Per germline, CDR1 SQVTM and CDR2 ANQGSEA. This CDR3 region has 15 residues. Germline trimming cut 6 bases from V and 4 bases from J; bases unmatched to any gene: 9. The CDR3 region is CSVPRLAGGSDTQYF. CDR3 sequence (DNA): TGCAGCGTCCCCAGGTTAGCGGGGGGGTCAGATACGCAGTATTTT.

The chain combines TRBV5-1 with TRBJ2-1; 12 nucleotides line up with TRBD2. Germline V CDR1 and CDR2: SGHRS, YFSETQ. The CDR3 contains 12 residues. Unmatched junction bases numbered 2, after V lost 3 bases and J lost 13 bases. The CDR3 DNA reads as TGCGCCAGCAGCTCCGGACTAGCGGGACAGTTCTTC. It specifies CASSSGLAGQFF.

The gene calls are TRBV5-5 and TRBJ2-5, with TRBD1 matching over 9 bases. V shed 4 bases, J shed 2 bases, and the junction held 6 bases outside the gene matches. The germline gives CDR1 SGHKS, CDR2 YYEKEE (reference sequence). The CDR3 has 15 residues. The CDR3 bases are TGTGCCAGCAGCGTGACAGGGGGGAAACAAGAGACCCAGTACTTC. It encodes CASSVTGGKQETQYF.

The chain combines TRBV5-1 with TRBJ2-1; TRBD2 might be the D (5 bases). CDR1 SGHRS and CDR2 YFSETQ come from the germline V gene. V lost 0 bases and J 0 bases, leaving 16 bases between the germline ends. The CDR3 covers 18 residues. DNA of the CDR3: TGCGCCAGCAGCTTGGCCTTGAGGGCAGCGAGCTCCTACAATGAGCAGTTCTTC. Translation: CASSLALRAASSYNEQFF.

The V gene is TRBV5-1, the J gene TRBJ1-2; tentative D call: TRBD1 (5 bases). The V gene's germline CDR1 is SGHRS and CDR2 YFSETQ. V dropped 0 bases and J dropped 8 bases, with 14 bases sitting between them. This CDR3 has 14 amino acids. The CDR3, as DNA: TGCGCCAGCAGCTTGGGGGACTCCCCCTGGGGCTACACCTTC. Its protein product is CASSLGDSPWGYTF.

The chain employs TRBV10-2 and TRBJ2-1; TRBD2 matches at 9 bases. The CDR3 has 14 residues. Trimming removed 6 bases from V and 7 bases from J; junction bases left unmatched: 7. CDR1 is WSHSY and CDR2 is SAAADI in the germline V gene. CDR3 nucleotides: TGCGCCAGCAGGAGGGCGGGGGGGCAGAATGAGCAGTTCTTC. This codes for CASRRAGGQNEQFF.

V usage is TRBV7-8 and J usage is TRBJ1-2; D call uncertain. The germline gives CDR1 SGHVS, CDR2 FQNEAQ. The V end lost 5 bases, the J end lost 6 bases, and 16 bases lay between the germline ends. The CDR3 sequence is 14 residues long. CDR3 protein: CASSPSVGDHGYTF. CDR3 in DNA: TGTGCCAGCAGCCCCTCCGTGGGCGACCATGGCTACACCTTC.

The gene calls are TRBV5-4 and TRBJ1-2; TRBD1 aligns across 7 bases. Germline V gene lookup returns CDR1 SGHNT and CDR2 YYREEE (reference sequence). Losses at the gene ends were 5 bases for V and 8 bases for J; bases not matched to a gene: 12. The CDR3 sequence is 14 residues long. This chain's CDR3 is CASRLQGVRSGYTF. DNA for the CDR3: TGTGCCAGCAGGTTGCAGGGGGTTAGAAGCGGCTACACCTTC.

V is TRBV11-2 and J is TRBJ1-2; TRBD1 aligns across 7 bases. The ends lost 0 bases at V and 6 bases at J; junction bases unmatched: 10. The CDR3 has 16 residues. CDR1 SGHAT and CDR2 FQNNGV come from the germline V gene. The CDR3 DNA follows: TGTGCCAGCAGCTTAGAGGAACTGGCCGACAGGGATGGCTACACCTTC. This codes for CASSLEELADRDGYTF.

The table lists this clone with a count of one. This chain connects TRBV13 to TRBJ1-1; the match to TRBD1 covers 9 bases. There are 18 residues in the CDR3. CDR1 is PRHDT, CDR2 FYEKMQ, per germline (reference sequence). The V gene end was trimmed by 5 bases and the J gene end by 0 bases; junction bases not matched to a gene: 13. The CDR3: CASSTGDRARSVNTEAFF. CDR3 bases: TGTGCCAGCAGCACGGGGGACAGGGCAAGATCGGTGAACACTGAAGCTTTCTTT.

The chain combines TRBV6-1 with TRBJ2-5; 11 bases are a match to TRBD2. In germline, CDR1 is MNHNS, CDR2 SASEGT. The CDR3 sequence is 15 residues long. V dropped 4 bases and J dropped 5; count of bases not matched to a gene: 6. CDR3: CASSALAGEGETQYF. CDR3 in DNA: TGTGCCAGCAGTGCACTAGCGGGAGAAGGGGAGACCCAGTACTTC.

The chain recombines TRBV19 with TRBJ1-1; D might be TRBD1 (6 bases). The CDR3 extends over 16 amino acids. With 5 bases removed from V and 6 bases from J, the gap between germline ends came to 22 bases. Germline-derived CDR1 and CDR2 are LNHDA and SQIVND (reference sequence). This CDR3 reads CASSPWDRAGGAEAFF. The CDR3 bases are TGTGCCAGTAGTCCGTGGGACCGCGCTGGGGGCGCTGAAGCTTTCTTT.

This chain connects TRBV11-2 to TRBJ1-1; D call uncertain. The CDR3 covers 12 residues. CDR1 and CDR2 from the germline V gene are SGHAT and FQNNGV. With 0 bases removed from V and 4 bases from J, the gap between germline ends came to 3 bases. This CDR3 reads CASSLELTEAFF. CDR3 DNA: TGTGCCAGCAGCTTAGAACTCACTGAAGCTTTCTTT.

The chain carries TRBV18 and TRBJ2-7; 8 bases fit TRBD1. Germline V CDR1 and CDR2: KGHSH, LQKENI. Trimming cost V 4 bases and J 4 bases; bases outside gene matches: 3. The CDR3 covers 13 residues. The CDR3 DNA reads as TGTGCCAGCTCACAGGGACAGGAATACGAGCAGTACTTC. Protein sequence: CASSQGQEYEQYF.

V usage is TRBV19 and J usage is TRBJ1-5, with D possibly matching TRBD1 (6 bases). Trimming left V 2 bases short and J 7 bases short, with 18 bases between. Germline CDR1 and CDR2: LNHDA and SQIVND (reference sequence). The CDR3 contains 16 residues. DNA of the CDR3: TGTGCCAGTAGTATAAACAGGGAGGGGCTCGGACAGCCCCAGCATTTT. This gives the protein CASSINREGLGQPQHF. Based on the CDR3 plus reference TRBV19 and TRBJ1-5, the full variable domain is DGGITQSPKYLFRKEGQNVTLSCEQNLNHDAMYWYRQDPGQGLRLIYYSQIVNDFQKGDIAEGYSVSREKKESFPLTVTSAQKNPTAFYLCASSINREGLGQPQHFGDGTRLSIL.

This clone was found a few times. The chain recombines TRBV5-1 with TRBJ2-3; TRBD1 might be the D (6 bases). Germline lookup yields CDR1 SGHRS and CDR2 YFSETQ. Trimming removed 4 bases from V and 4 bases from J, with 19 bases in between. This CDR3 region has 16 residues. The CDR3 coding sequence is TGCGCCAGCAGCCCTGGTAGGGGGACCGGGGCAGATACGCAGTATTTT. As protein: CASSPGRGTGADTQYF. The full variable domain, with the rest looked up from reference TRBV5-1 and TRBJ2-3, is KAGVTQTPRYLIKTRGQQVTLSCSPISGHRSVSWYQQTPGQGLQFLFEYFSETQRNKGNFPGRFSGRQFSNSRSEMNVSTLELGDSALYLCASSPGRGTGADTQYFGPGTRLTVL.

This chain uses TRBV6-6 with TRBJ1-1; TRBD1 agrees at 8 bases. V shed 6 bases, J shed 3 bases, and the junction held 3 bases outside the gene matches. The CDR3 totals 13 residues. Germline CDR1 and CDR2: MNHNY and SVGAGI (reference sequence). DNA of the CDR3: TGTGCCAGCAGGATACAGGGGGACACTGAAGCTTTCTTT. Translated: CASRIQGDTEAFF.

The rearrangement uses TRBV6-1 and TRBJ2-7, with 12 bases matching TRBD2. This CDR3 is built from 16 residues. With V trimmed by 3 bases and J by 1 base, 4 bases remained unmatched. Germline CDR1 and CDR2: MNHNS and SASEGT. CDR3: CASSDLGLAGSYEQYF. The CDR3 nucleotides read TGTGCCAGCAGTGATTTGGGACTAGCGGGTTCCTACGAGCAGTACTTC.

The chain recombines TRBV4-2 with TRBJ1-2; 8 bases are shared with TRBD1. Germline V CDR1 and CDR2: LGHNA, YNFKEQ. This CDR3 is 18 amino acids long. The junction had 11 bases not matched to a gene; V was cut back by 0 bases and J by 2 bases. The CDR3 nucleotides read TGTGCCAGCAGCCAAGACCTGGTTCGGACAGGGATAAACTATGGCTACACCTTC. Its translation: CASSQDLVRTGINYGYTF.

A single count supports this clone. The rearrangement joins TRBV30 to TRBJ1-5, with 7 nucleotides matching TRBD1. Per germline, CDR1 GTSNPN and CDR2 SVGIG (reference sequence). The CDR3 contains 13 residues. V trimming: 5 bases; J trimming: 7 bases; junction bases outside the gene matches: 8. In DNA form, the CDR3 reads TGTGCCTGGGGGACAGATTCAAGACAGCCCCAGCATTTT. Translating gives CAWGTDSRQPQHF.

This sequence joins TRBV7-9 and TRBJ1-1; D uncertain. This CDR3 has 13 amino acids. Trimming stripped 4 bases from V and 6 bases from J, with 12 bases between. The germline CDR1 and CDR2 sequences are SEHNR and FQNEAQ (reference sequence). The CDR3 is CASSWSGDPEAFF. Written as DNA, the CDR3 is TGTGCCAGCAGCTGGAGCGGGGATCCTGAAGCTTTCTTT. The full variable domain, with the rest looked up from reference TRBV7-9 and TRBJ1-1, is DTGVSQNPRHKITKRGQNVTFRCDPISEHNRLYWYRQTLGQGPEFLTYFQNEAQLEKSRLLSDRFSAERPKGSFSTLEIQRTEQGDSAMYLCASSWSGDPEAFFGQGTRLTVV.